This TCR beta chain was sequenced during a study of blood T cell repertoires in COVID-19. Germline lookup yields CDR1 SNHLY and CDR2 FYNNEI. This CDR3 is built from 13 residues. V was cut by 4 bases and J by 6 bases, with 10 bases left in between. Per the study methods: Estimation of nucleated cell counts relied on the amplification of reference gene primers. The data were produced by immunoSEQ multiplex PCR, yet TCRdb's version contains in-frame clones alone and is incomplete. V and J calls and clone size are copied from that table; D and trimming were computed from the DNA. This table has around 230,000 clones, almost 85% appearing once.

The TCR sequence derives from a man aged 35-49 years who had recovered from COVID-19. The chain recombines TRBV2 with TRBJ2-1, with D maybe TRBD2 (6 bases). Sequenced: PBMCs or T cells enriched from blood (not recorded which). The DNA of the CDR3 is TGTGCCAGCAGTGGCGGGGAATTCAATGAGCAGTTCTTC. Its translation is CASSGGEFNEQFF. Full variable domain (missing parts from reference TRBV2 and TRBJ2-1): EPEVTQTPSHQVTQMGQEVILRCVPISNHLYFYWYRQILGQKVEFLVSFYNNEISEKSEIFDDQFSVERPDGSNFTLKIRSTKLEDSAMYFCASSGGEFNEQFFGPGTRLTVL.